These 24 T cell receptor beta chains came from one sample sequenced in a study of TIL therapy for anti-PD-1-resistant metastatic lung cancer. This was the immunoSEQ v3 assay. Generated by immunoSEQ multiplex PCR, the TCRdb table keeps only in-frame clones and is missing some. The data hold about 43,000 clones, with about 80% observed a single time. As for time point: pre-treatment sample, taken before nivolumab and TIL therapy. This specimen consisted of blood, obtained at baseline. All receptors derive from a man in his sixties or seventies with non-small cell lung cancer.

This clone was observed a single time. This chain connects TRBV2 to TRBJ1-6; D is possibly TRBD1 (6 bases). V was clipped by 6 bases and J by 0 bases, with 12 bases between them. This CDR3 comprises 16 residues. CDR1 SNHLY and CDR2 FYNNEI come from the germline V gene. CDR3 sequence: CASRKGGSSYNSPLHF. CDR3 coding DNA: TGTGCCAGCAGGAAGGGGGGTAGCTCCTATAATTCACCCCTCCACTTT.

Turning to this clone: At the DNA level, this CDR3 is encoded by other sequences in the same sample as well. The chain recombines TRBV10-3 with TRBJ1-3; TRBD1 aligns across 9 bases. The CDR3 length is 14 residues. Germline-derived CDR1 and CDR2 are ENHRY and SYGVKD. The V segment lost 8 bases and the J segment 0 bases; nucleotides outside the gene matches: 2. CDR3 in amino acids: CAIRDRDSGNTIYF. In DNA form, the CDR3 reads TGTGCCATCCGGGACAGGGACTCTGGAAACACCATATATTTT.

V and J are TRBV11-1 and TRBJ2-2; 11 bases align to TRBD2. Germline values: CDR1 SGHAT, CDR2 FQDESV (reference sequence). Losses at the gene ends were 5 bases for V and 3 bases for J; bases not matched to a gene: 5. The CDR3 runs to 16 residues. CDR3 sequence (DNA): TGTGCCAGCAGCACCGGGACTAGCGGACACACCGGGGAGCTGTTTTTT. Translated: CASSTGTSGHTGELFF.

The rearrangement uses TRBV29-1 and TRBJ1-2; D is possibly TRBD1 (6 bases). The CDR3 contains 13 residues. Germline V gene data show CDR1 as SQVTM and CDR2 as ANQGSEA. V shed 6 bases and J shed 3 bases, with 14 bases lying between them. The CDR3 loop is CSVQGALDYGYTF. The CDR3 nucleotides read TGCAGCGTACAGGGTGCATTAGACTATGGCTACACCTTC.

The chain has TRBV9 and TRBJ2-5; unclear D gene. V gave up 0 bases and J gave up 1 base, with 10 bases separating them. CDR1 is SGDLS, CDR2 YYNGEE, per germline. This CDR3 has 15 residues. The CDR3 DNA reads as TGTGCCAGCAGCGTAGAATGGGGATCCCAAGAGACCCAGTACTTC. The encoded protein is CASSVEWGSQETQYF.

J is TRBJ2-2 and V is TRBV15; 12 bases are a match to TRBD2. The length of the CDR3 is 17 residues. Losses at the gene ends were 6 bases for V and 3 bases for J; bases not matched to a gene: 8. Germline V gene data show CDR1 as LNHNV and CDR2 as YYDKDF (reference sequence). This chain's CDR3 is CATRRLAGEVYTGELFF. Here the CDR3 DNA reads TGTGCCACCAGACGACTAGCGGGAGAGGTTTACACCGGGGAGCTGTTTTTT.

As regards this clone: At the DNA level, this CDR3 is encoded by other sequences in the same sample as well. The gene calls are TRBV5-4 and TRBJ2-3; 12 positions agree with TRBD2. The trim removed 4 bases at V and 9 bases at J, leaving 18 bases unmatched. Germline CDR1 SGHNT, CDR2 YYREEE (reference sequence). The CDR3 spans 18 residues. CDR3 nucleotide sequence: TGTGCCAGCAGCCTGATGGGTGACTCTAGCGGGAGGGCCTGGACGCAGTATTTT. Protein product: CASSLMGDSSGRAWTQYF.

J is TRBJ2-7 and V is TRBV18; TRBD1 agrees at 10 bases. J gave up 6 bases and V 7 bases, and 6 bases lay outside the gene matches. Germline assignment: CDR1 KGHSH and CDR2 LQKENI. This CDR3 region has 13 residues. CDR3 protein: CASFRTGGSEQYF. DNA for the CDR3: TGTGCCAGCTTCCGGACAGGGGGGAGCGAGCAGTACTTC.

The chain combines TRBV19 with TRBJ1-5; TRBD1 aligns across 7 bases. In germline, CDR1 is LNHDA, CDR2 SQIVND (reference sequence). The V gene end was trimmed by 5 bases and the J gene end by 0 bases; junction bases not matched to a gene: 4. The CDR3 sequence is 15 residues long. The chain's CDR3 is CASSLTGNSNQPQHF. DNA for the CDR3: TGTGCCAGTAGTTTGACAGGGAATAGCAATCAGCCCCAGCATTTT.

V is TRBV6-1 and J is TRBJ1-5; no clear D gene. Deletions cut 6 bases from V and 3 bases from J, with 15 bases between. This CDR3 has 15 amino acids. The germline V gene has CDR1 MNHNS and CDR2 SASEGT. CDR3 sequence reads: CASSPMEGPNQPQHF. The DNA of the CDR3 is TGTGCCAGCAGCCCAATGGAGGGTCCCAATCAGCCCCAGCATTTT.

V usage is TRBV4-1 and J usage is TRBJ1-5; 7 nucleotides align to TRBD1. Germline V gene data show CDR1 as MGHRA and CDR2 as YSYEKL. V was pared by 4 bases and J by 1 base, with 4 bases of the junction left unmatched. The CDR3 covers 15 residues. The CDR3 is CASSRVQGSNQPQHF. CDR3 DNA sequence: TGCGCCAGCAGCCGAGTACAGGGGAGCAATCAGCCCCAGCATTTT.

The chain joins TRBV29-1 to TRBJ2-5; TRBD2 aligns across 8 bases. The J call may be mistaken, given a closer DNA end match to TRBJ2-7. CDR1 and CDR2 from the germline V gene are SQVTM and ANQGSEA. This CDR3 is built from 15 residues. The CDR3: CSVGLGGRRSYEQYF. CDR3 nucleotide sequence: TGCAGCGTTGGTTTGGGCGGGAGGCGCTCCTACGAGCAGTACTTC.

The sample holds one count of this clone. The chain couples TRBV6-1 to TRBJ2-1; the D is unclear. From germline, CDR1 is MNHNS and CDR2 SASEGT. Trimming removed 6 bases from V and 5 bases from J, with 11 bases in between. The CDR3 runs to 13 residues. The CDR3 spells CASRPAANNEQFF. CDR3 DNA: TGTGCCAGCAGGCCCGCAGCAAACAATGAGCAGTTCTTC.

J is TRBJ2-1 and V is TRBV19; the D gene is possibly TRBD2 (6 bases). Germline V lookup: CDR1 LNHDA, CDR2 SQIVND (reference sequence). CDR3 length: 16 amino acids. Trimming took off 5 bases at V and 2 bases at J, with 16 bases between the two ends. The CDR3 protein is CASSQGAGPPYNEQFF. CDR3 coding DNA: TGTGCCAGTAGTCAAGGGGCGGGACCGCCCTACAATGAGCAGTTCTTC. The full variable domain, rest sourced from reference TRBV19 and TRBJ2-1, is DGGITQSPKYLFRKEGQNVTLSCEQNLNHDAMYWYRQDPGQGLRLIYYSQIVNDFQKGDIAEGYSVSREKKESFPLTVTSAQKNPTAFYLCASSQGAGPPYNEQFFGPGTRLTVL.

The genes are TRBV7-2 and TRBJ2-6; TRBD1 might be the D (6 bases). The germline V gene encodes CDR1 SGHTA and CDR2 FQGNSA. There are 17 residues in the CDR3. Trimming cost V 1 base and J 4 bases, with 14 bases left between them. The CDR3 nucleotides read TGTGCCAGCAGCTTAGGTGGACAGACTGCCGGGGCCAACGTCCTGACTTTC. As protein: CASSLGGQTAGANVLTF.

This clone was detected only a few times. This chain joins TRBV19 and TRBJ1-5; D ambiguous. V was trimmed by 7 bases and J by 2 bases, leaving 12 bases between them. The CDR3 is 14 residues long. CDR1 is LNHDA and CDR2 is SQIVND in the germline V gene (reference sequence). The DNA of the CDR3 is TGTGCCAGTAACGTTGTTGGAGGCAATCAGCCCCAGCATTTT. It codes for CASNVVGGNQPQHF. Combining the CDR3 with reference TRBV19 and TRBJ1-5 gives the whole variable domain DGGITQSPKYLFRKEGQNVTLSCEQNLNHDAMYWYRQDPGQGLRLIYYSQIVNDFQKGDIAEGYSVSREKKESFPLTVTSAQKNPTAFYLCASNVVGGNQPQHFGDGTRLSIL.

The chain uses TRBV7-8 and TRBJ2-7, with D tentatively TRBD2 (5 bases). V lost 5 bases, J lost 1 base, and 12 bases lay in between. The length of the CDR3 is 14 residues. Germline assignment: CDR1 SGHVS and CDR2 FQNEAQ. The CDR3 coding sequence is TGTGCCAGCAGCCCCTCGGACTTATCCTACGAGCAGTACTTC. Its translation: CASSPSDLSYEQYF.

The gene calls are TRBV18 and TRBJ2-7; either TRBD1 or TRBD2 may supply D (5 bases each). Trimming stripped 4 bases from V and 4 bases from J, with 14 bases between. Germline values: CDR1 KGHSH, CDR2 LQKENI. This CDR3 region has 14 residues. The chain's CDR3 is CASSRPPGTYEQYF. In nucleotides, the CDR3 is TGTGCCAGCTCACGACCTCCGGGGACGTACGAGCAGTACTTC.

V and J are TRBV7-6 and TRBJ2-5; no definite D call. Germline lookup yields CDR1 SGHVS and CDR2 FNYEAQ. Trimming left V 0 bases short and J 0 bases short, with 11 bases between. This CDR3 is 16 amino acids long. In DNA form, the CDR3 reads TGTGCCAGCAGCTTAGCTTCGGCAACCAACCAAGAGACCCAGTACTTC. Translating gives CASSLASATNQETQYF.

The chain recombines TRBV7-2 with TRBJ2-7; TRBD2 aligns across 10 bases. V lost 5 bases to trimming and J lost 0 bases; unmatched junction nucleotides: 7. Per germline, CDR1 SGHTA and CDR2 FQGNSA. The CDR3 runs to 16 residues. The chain's CDR3 is CASSPGTSAHSYEQYF. The DNA for the CDR3 is TGTGCCAGCAGCCCAGGGACTAGCGCACACTCCTACGAGCAGTACTTC.

Here the CDR3 reads CASSPPEGNTEAFF. CDR3 sequence (DNA): TGTGCCAGCTCACCGCCCGAGGGGAACACTGAAGCTTTCTTT. The chain uses TRBV18 and TRBJ1-1; D not certain. The germline CDR1 and CDR2 sequences are KGHSH and LQKENI. This CDR3 contains 14 residues. Trimming removed 3 bases at V and 1 base at J, with 9 bases between.

The chain is built from TRBV7-2 and TRBJ2-5; D is possibly TRBD1 (5 bases). Germline values: CDR1 SGHTA, CDR2 FQGNSA. V dropped 3 bases and J dropped 7 bases, with 9 bases sitting between them. The CDR3 spans 12 residues. Written as DNA, the CDR3 is TGTGCCAGCAGCTTTAGGGGTGGGACCCAGTACTTC. Translated: CASSFRGGTQYF.

The V and J genes are TRBV9 and TRBJ2-5; D may match TRBD1 or TRBD2 (6 bases each). The CDR3 spans 14 residues. From germline, CDR1 is SGDLS and CDR2 YYNGEE. V dropped 0 bases and J dropped 7 bases, with 13 bases sitting between them. Here the CDR3 reads CASSVESGEVTQYF. DNA for the CDR3: TGTGCCAGCAGCGTAGAATCAGGGGAGGTGACCCAGTACTTC.

CDR3 sequence (DNA): TGTGCCAGCAGCCAATCGGGACAAAGCTCCTATAATTCACCCCTCCACTTT. Residues: CASSQSGQSSYNSPLHF. The J gene is TRBJ1-6, the V gene TRBV14; D is perhaps TRBD1 (6 bases). Germline CDR1 is SGHDN and CDR2 is FVKESK. Deletions cut 2 bases from V and 0 bases from J, with 11 bases between. The CDR3 has 17 residues. The full variable domain, rest sourced from reference TRBV14 and TRBJ1-6, is EAGVTQFPSHSVIEKGQTVTLRCDPISGHDNLYWYRRVMGKEIKFLLHFVKESKQDESGMPNNRFLAERTGGTYSTLKVQPAELEDSGVYFCASSQSGQSSYNSPLHFGNGTRLTVT.